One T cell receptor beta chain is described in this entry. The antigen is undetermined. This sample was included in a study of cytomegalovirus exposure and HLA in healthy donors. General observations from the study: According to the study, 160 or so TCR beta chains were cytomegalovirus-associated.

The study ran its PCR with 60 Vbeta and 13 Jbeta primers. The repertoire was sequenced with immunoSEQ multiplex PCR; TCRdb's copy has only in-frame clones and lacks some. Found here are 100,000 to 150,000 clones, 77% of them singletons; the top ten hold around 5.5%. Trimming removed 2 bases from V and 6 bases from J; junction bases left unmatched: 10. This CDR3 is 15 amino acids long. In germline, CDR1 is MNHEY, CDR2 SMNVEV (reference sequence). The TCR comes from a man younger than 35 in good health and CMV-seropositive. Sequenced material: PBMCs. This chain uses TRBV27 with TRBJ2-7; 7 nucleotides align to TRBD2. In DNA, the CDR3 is TGTGCCAGCAGTTTAAGTGGGAGGGCCGGTTTCGAGCAGTACTTC. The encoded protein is CASSLSGRAGFEQYF.